Listed here are 8 T cell receptor beta chains from one sample, sequenced in a study of blood T cell repertoires in COVID-19. TCRdb keeps only in-frame clones here, not all; method: immunoSEQ multiplex PCR. The table shows approximately 200,000 clones, with around 90% occurring only once. Material for sequencing was PBMCs or T cells enriched from blood (not recorded which). The receptors were gathered from a woman in her twenties or thirties who had recovered from COVID-19.

This clone was counted once. The chain recombines TRBV9 with TRBJ2-2; 8 bases line up with TRBD2. The CDR3 extends over 16 amino acids. After removal of 3 bases from V and 0 bases from J, the junction contained 4 bases not matched to a gene. CDR1 and CDR2 (germline): SGDLS, YYNGEE. CDR3 residues: CASSAPGGANTGELFF. The CDR3 DNA reads TGTGCCAGCAGCGCTCCCGGGGGGGCGAACACCGGGGAGCTGTTTTTT. Drawing the rest from reference TRBV9 and TRBJ2-2, the complete variable domain is DSGVTQTPKHLITATGQRVTLRCSPRSGDLSVYWYQQSLDQGLQFLIQYYNGEERAKGNILERFSAQQFPDLHSELNLSSLELGDSALYFCASSAPGGANTGELFFGEGSRLTVL.

This chain joins TRBV6-5 and TRBJ1-1, with TRBD1 as a possible D gene (6 bases). Germline V gene sequence: CDR1 MNHEY, CDR2 SVGAGI. The V end was cut by 6 bases, the J end by 4 bases, with 12 bases between. The CDR3 spans 13 residues. CDR3 nucleotide sequence: TGTGCCAGCAGCGAGGACAGTTTCACTGAAGCTTTCTTT. This codes for CASSEDSFTEAFF.

The chain combines TRBV4-3 with TRBJ1-1; 7 bases are a match to TRBD1. V lost 0 bases and J lost 0; bases outside the gene matches: 19. Germline CDR1 LGHNA, CDR2 YSLEER. The CDR3 is made up of 21 amino acids. CDR3 sequence: CASSQDYGSPPTGSVNTEAFF. The CDR3 bases are TGCGCCAGCAGCCAAGATTATGGGTCACCCCCGACAGGGTCGGTGAACACTGAAGCTTTCTTT.

V and J are TRBV15 and TRBJ2-7, with TRBD1 matching 9 bases. With 3 bases clipped from V and 2 bases from J, the junction kept 5 bases outside the gene matches. CDR1 LNHNV and CDR2 YYDKDF come from the germline V gene (reference sequence). The CDR3 totals 15 residues. In nucleotides, the CDR3 is TGTGCCACCAGCAGGGCCGGACAGGGGACCTACGAGCAGTACTTC. Its protein product is CATSRAGQGTYEQYF.

The J gene is TRBJ1-3, the V gene TRBV7-2, with 8 bases aligning to TRBD1. Looked up from germline, CDR1 is SGHTA and CDR2 is FQGNSA. Losses at the gene ends were 6 bases for V and 4 bases for J; bases not matched to a gene: 5. The CDR3 sequence is 14 residues long. DNA of the CDR3: TGTGCCAGCAGGTTGACAGGGGCCGGAAACACCATATATTTT. Translation gives CASRLTGAGNTIYF.

The chain has TRBV27 and TRBJ2-7; 7 bases are shared with TRBD1. Losses at the gene ends were 2 bases for V and 2 bases for J; bases not matched to a gene: 3. In germline, CDR1 is MNHEY, CDR2 SMNVEV (reference sequence). The CDR3 length is 14 residues. Here the CDR3 DNA reads TGTGCCAGCAGTTTACAGGGGGAAACCTACGAGCAGTACTTC. This translates into CASSLQGETYEQYF.

The rearrangement uses TRBV7-7 and TRBJ2-1, with TRBD2 matching over 11 bases. V lost 5 bases to trimming and J lost 9 bases; unmatched junction nucleotides: 12. This CDR3 has 16 amino acids. Germline V gene data show CDR1 as SSHAT and CDR2 as FNYEAQ (reference sequence). The CDR3 sequence is CASSHVAGGFLGEQFF. Written as DNA, the CDR3 is TGTGCCAGCAGCCACGTAGCGGGAGGGTTCCTCGGTGAGCAGTTCTTC.

V is TRBV7-3 and J is TRBJ2-1; D possibly corresponds to TRBD2 (7 bases). V was trimmed by 5 bases and J by 5 bases, leaving 13 bases between them. CDR1 and CDR2 (germline): SGHTA, FQGTGA. The CDR3 runs 14 residues. CDR3 region: CASSPGGQDNEQFF. CDR3 DNA: TGTGCCAGCAGCCCCGGGGGGCAGGACAATGAGCAGTTCTTC.